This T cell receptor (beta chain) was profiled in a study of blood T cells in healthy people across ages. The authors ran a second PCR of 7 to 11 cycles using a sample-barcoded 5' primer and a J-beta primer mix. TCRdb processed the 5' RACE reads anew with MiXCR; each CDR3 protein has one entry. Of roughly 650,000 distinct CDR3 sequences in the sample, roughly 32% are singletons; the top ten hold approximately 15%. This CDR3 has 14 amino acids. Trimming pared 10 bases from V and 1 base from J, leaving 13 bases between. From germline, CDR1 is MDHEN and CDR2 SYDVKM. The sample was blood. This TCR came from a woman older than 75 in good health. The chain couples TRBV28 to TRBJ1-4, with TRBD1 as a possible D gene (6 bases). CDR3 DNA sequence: TGTGCCATCCCACAGGGAGAAACTAATGAAAAACTGTTTTTT. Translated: CAIPQGETNEKLFF.